This T cell receptor beta chain was retrieved from a study of response to subunit inactivated influenza vaccine. Study results and limitations: The study's authors posited that every seasonal influenza vaccination enlists few new T cells.

Regarding this clonotype: Its antigen is not identified.

TCRdb re-called the RT-PCR reads through MiXCR, storing one row per CDR3 protein. The table shows hundreds of thousands of distinct CDR3 sequences, with about 15% occurring only once. The input for sequencing was PBMCs from blood, taken roughly 15 days before vaccination. The sequence came from a man aged 50 or older who received an inactivated influenza vaccine.

The CDR3 DNA is TGCAGTGCTAGTTGGCGCTATCGCAATCAGCCCCAGCATTTT. It yields the protein CSASWRYRNQPQHF. The chain combines TRBV20-1 with TRBJ1-5; D not resolved. The V end lost 3 bases, the J end lost 2 bases, and 11 bases lay between the germline ends. Per germline, CDR1 DFQATT and CDR2 SNEGSKA (reference sequence). CDR3 length: 14 amino acids.